What follows are 21 T cell receptor beta chains derived from one specimen sequenced in a study of CD8+CD57+ T cells in acquired aplastic anemia. CDR3 and TCR beta VDJ profiling relied on a genomic DNA template. TCRdb re-called the reads with MiXCR, one entry per CDR3 protein. Of about 160,000 distinct CDR3 sequences in the sample, 40% to 50% are singletons; the top ten hold about 2.6%. Patients chosen for sequencing had shown CD8+CD57+ cell expansion by flow cytometry. Sequences were obtained from sorted CD4+, CD8+, or CD8+CD57+ T cells (not recorded which) from PBMCs. Source of these receptors: a human donor with aplastic anemia.

The rearrangement links TRBV19 to TRBJ1-4, with 8 bases lining up with TRBD1. After removal of 3 bases from V and 8 bases from J, the junction contained 11 bases not matched to a gene. CDR1 LNHDA and CDR2 SQIVND come from the germline V gene (reference sequence). The CDR3 consists of 16 residues. CDR3 in DNA: TGTGCCAGTAGTATCCACGGACAGGGAATGAAGGAAAAACTGTTTTTT. Protein product: CASSIHGQGMKEKLFF.

This clonotype turned up a few times. This chain uses TRBV28 with TRBJ1-4, with D hard to call. This CDR3 spans 14 amino acids. V was clipped by 6 bases and J by 5 bases, with 13 bases between them. Germline CDR1 and CDR2: MDHEN and SYDVKM. CDR3: CASSEASPNEKLFF. Written as DNA, the CDR3 is TGTGCCAGCAGCGAGGCCAGCCCAAATGAAAAACTGTTTTTT.

V and J are TRBV20-1 and TRBJ2-7; possible D gene TRBD1, 6 bases. The V gene lost 7 bases and the J gene lost 5 bases, with 18 bases spanning the gap. Per germline, CDR1 DFQATT and CDR2 SNEGSKA (reference sequence). CDR3 length: 13 residues. CDR3 residues: CSVPGTSIHEQYF. The CDR3 nucleotides read TGCAGTGTTCCCGGGACATCGATCCACGAGCAGTACTTC.

On this clonotype itself: In this CDR3 the conserved last residue, phenylalanine or tryptophan, is missing, so a read error is likely. This chain connects TRBV6-2 or TRBV6-3 to TRBJ2-3; no reliable D call. Trimming left V 2 bases short and J 1 base short, with 4 bases between. CDR3 size: 13 residues. CDR1 MNHEY and CDR2 SVGEGT come from the germline V gene. CDR3 amino acids: CASSYGRTDTQYL. The CDR3 nucleotides read TGTGCCAGCAGTTACGGCCGCACAGATACGCAGTATCTT.

This clonotype has at least ten counts. The rearrangement links TRBV9 to TRBJ2-7; 9 positions agree with TRBD2. Germline V lookup: CDR1 SGDLS, CDR2 YYNGEE. CDR3 length: 15 amino acids. With V trimmed by 1 base and J by 6 bases, 8 bases remained unmatched. The CDR3 sequence: CASSVSSGTGGEQYF. The CDR3 DNA is TGTGCCAGCAGCGTATCTAGCGGGACGGGGGGCGAGCAGTACTTC.

V and J are TRBV24-1 and TRBJ2-7; perhaps TRBD1 as D (7 bases). Deletions cut 4 bases from V and 9 bases from J, with 12 bases between. This CDR3 is 12 amino acids long. Germline V gene sequence: CDR1 KGHDR, CDR2 SFDVKD. The CDR3, as DNA: TGTGCCACCAGTGAGGGCCAGGGGGGGCAGTACTTC. Translating gives CATSEGQGGQYF.

This chain joins TRBV12-3 or TRBV12-4 and TRBJ2-1, with D unclear. Trimming pared 6 bases from V and 7 bases from J, leaving 7 bases between. The CDR3 extends over 11 amino acids. The CDR3 is CASRIRNEQFF. CDR3 coding DNA: TGTGCCAGCAGGATTAGGAATGAGCAGTTCTTC.

The gene calls are TRBV15 and TRBJ2-7; 9 nucleotides align to TRBD1. The germline V gene encodes CDR1 LNHNV and CDR2 YYDKDF (reference sequence). The J segment lost 3 bases and the V segment lost 4 bases, leaving 4 bases of the junction unmatched. The CDR3 has 14 amino acids. This chain's CDR3 is CATSIGTGIYEQYF. DNA of the CDR3: TGTGCCACCAGCATCGGGACAGGGATCTACGAGCAGTACTTC. Full variable domain (outside the CDR3, taken from reference TRBV15 and TRBJ2-7): DAMVIQNPRYQVTQFGKPVTLSCSQTLNHNVMYWYQQKSSQAPKLLFHYYDKDFNNEADTPDNFQSRRPNTSFCFLDIRSPGLGDTAMYLCATSIGTGIYEQYFGPGTRLTVT.

This clonotype was seen repeatedly, ten times or more. The chain joins TRBV14 to TRBJ1-2, with D possibly TRBD1 on 6 matching bases. CDR3 size: 14 residues. V lost 0 bases and J 4 bases, leaving 9 bases between the germline ends. Germline V gene sequence: CDR1 SGHDN, CDR2 FVKESK. CDR3 sequence: CASSQERQVYGYTF. CDR3 sequence (DNA): TGTGCCAGCAGCCAAGAAAGACAGGTCTATGGCTACACCTTC.

Ten or more counts support this clonotype. The chain has TRBV28 and TRBJ1-4; D is unresolved. Per the germline V gene, CDR1 is MDHEN and CDR2 is SYDVKM. CDR3 size: 12 residues. Between the trimmed V and J ends, which lost 7 bases and 7 bases, there was a span of 10 bases. CDR3 loop: CASNTSGEKLFF. CDR3 DNA sequence: TGTGCCAGCAATACCAGTGGTGAAAAACTGTTTTTT.

This chain joins TRBV3-1 and TRBJ1-5, with 7 bases identical to TRBD1. This CDR3 is built from 16 residues. The ends lost 2 bases at V and 5 bases at J; junction bases unmatched: 9. CDR1 and CDR2 from the germline V gene are LGHDT and YNNKEL (reference sequence). The CDR3 DNA is TGTGCCAGCAGCCAATTTAGGGGGCAGGGGGATCAGCCCCAGCATTTT. Encoded protein: CASSQFRGQGDQPQHF.

This clonotype showed up just a few times. The CDR3 spells CSVATGTGYGYTF. In DNA, the CDR3 is TGCAGCGTCGCGACCGGGACAGGCTATGGCTACACCTTC. V gene TRBV29-1 combines with J gene TRBJ1-2, with 8 bases fitting TRBD1. Germline values: CDR1 SQVTM, CDR2 ANQGSEA. The CDR3 is 13 amino acids. V shed 6 bases and J 4 bases; nucleotides not matched to a gene: 7.

Regarding this clonotype: A much larger clone differs from this one at a single base, so this may be a read error. This chain uses TRBV10-3 with TRBJ2-3; D remains ambiguous. Germline assignment: CDR1 ENHRY and CDR2 SYGVKD. V was pared by 5 bases and J by 8 bases, with 11 bases between. The CDR3 consists of 12 residues. The CDR3 DNA reads as TGTGCCATCAGTTCCCTCGTAGGTACGCAGTATTTT. Translated: CAISSLVGTQYF.

The chain is built from TRBV24-1 and TRBJ2-7; TRBD1 is a possible D gene (5 bases). Germline assignment: CDR1 KGHDR and CDR2 SFDVKD. Trimming pared 2 bases from V and 1 base from J, leaving 14 bases between. This CDR3 is built from 16 residues. This chain's CDR3 is CATSDSRVSGSYEQYF. In DNA form, the CDR3 reads TGTGCCACCAGTGATTCCAGGGTCAGTGGTTCCTACGAGCAGTACTTC.

This clonotype was observed at least ten times. The chain joins TRBV30 to TRBJ1-6; possible D gene TRBD1, 5 bases. CDR3 length: 14 amino acids. The germline V and J ends were trimmed by 2 bases and 10 bases, with 15 bases remaining between them. Germline CDR1 and CDR2: GTSNPN and SVGIG (reference sequence). The CDR3: CAWSRGRETSPLHF. The CDR3 DNA reads as TGTGCCTGGAGTCGAGGCAGGGAAACATCACCCCTCCACTTT.

The rearrangement joins TRBV4-3 to TRBJ2-1; D gene unclear. This CDR3 has 14 amino acids. Germline-derived CDR1 and CDR2 are LGHNA and YSLEER. V was cut by 0 bases and J by 4 bases, with 7 bases left in between. The CDR3 region is CASSQDRVYNEQFF. The CDR3 nucleotides read TGCGCCAGCAGCCAAGATCGGGTGTACAATGAGCAGTTCTTC.

Turning to this clonotype: No conserved phenylalanine or tryptophan is present at the end of the CDR3, so a read error is the likely explanation. The chain carries TRBV2 and TRBJ2-1, with D unresolved. Germline V gene data show CDR1 as SNHLY and CDR2 as FYNNEI. The CDR3 is made up of 13 amino acids. Trimming shortened V by 0 bases and J by 3 bases, and 3 bases separated the two germline ends. Here the CDR3 reads CASSEADYNEQFL. CDR3 bases: TGTGCCAGCAGTGAAGCAGACTACAATGAGCAGTTCCTC.

Ten or more counts support this clonotype. This chain joins TRBV5-1 and TRBJ1-6; 7 bases fit TRBD1. With V trimmed by 7 bases and J by 7 bases, 8 bases remained unmatched. CDR3 length: 14 residues. Germline lookup yields CDR1 SGHRS and CDR2 YFSETQ. The CDR3 coding sequence is TGCGCCAGCGGAACCGGGACAGTGAATTCACCCCTCCACTTT. Translating gives CASGTGTVNSPLHF.

Notes on this clonotype: A much larger clone differs by one base, so this may be a read error. This rearrangement joins TRBV20-1 to TRBJ2-1; the D gene is possibly TRBD1 (6 bases). The CDR3 runs to 14 residues. CDR1 and CDR2 from the germline V gene are DFQATT and SNEGSKA (reference sequence). This CDR3 reads CSALWTERNNKQFF. CDR3 DNA sequence: TGCAGTGCTTTGTGGACAGAGAGAAACAATAAGCAGTTCTTC.

To note about this clonotype: A much larger clone is a single base away; this may be a read error. The chain carries TRBV4-2 and TRBJ1-1; perhaps TRBD1 as D (6 bases). The CDR3 spans 16 residues. Looked up from germline, CDR1 is LGHNA and CDR2 is YNFKEQ. The chain's CDR3 is CASSPVLGGAGTEASF. CDR3 bases: TGTGCCAGCAGCCCTGTTCTGGGGGGCGCAGGGACTGAAGCTTCCTTT.

In its sample, this clonotype was seen many times. This chain joins TRBV12-3 or TRBV12-4 and TRBJ2-5; 13 bases agree with TRBD2. Trimming cost V 5 bases and J 5 bases; bases outside gene matches: 8. This CDR3 is 16 amino acids long. CDR3 in amino acids: CASSRETSGRGETQYF. CDR3 DNA sequence: TGTGCCAGCAGTCGCGAAACTAGCGGGAGGGGCGAGACCCAGTACTTC.